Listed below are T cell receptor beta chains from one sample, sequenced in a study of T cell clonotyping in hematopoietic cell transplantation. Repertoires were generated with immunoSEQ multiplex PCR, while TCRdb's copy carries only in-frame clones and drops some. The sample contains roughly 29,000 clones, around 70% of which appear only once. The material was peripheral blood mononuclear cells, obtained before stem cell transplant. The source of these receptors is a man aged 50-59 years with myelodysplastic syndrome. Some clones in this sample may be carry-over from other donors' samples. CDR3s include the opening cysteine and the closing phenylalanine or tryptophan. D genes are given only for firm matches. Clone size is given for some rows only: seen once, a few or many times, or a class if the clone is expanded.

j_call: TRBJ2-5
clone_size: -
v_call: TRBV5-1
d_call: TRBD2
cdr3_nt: TGCGCCAGCAGCTTGGTCCTAGCGGGACAAGAGACCCAGTACTTC
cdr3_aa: CASSLVLAGQETQYF

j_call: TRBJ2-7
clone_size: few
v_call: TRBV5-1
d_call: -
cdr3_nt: TGCGCCAGCAGTGAGAGCTCCTACGAGCAGTACTTC
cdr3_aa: CASSESSYEQYF

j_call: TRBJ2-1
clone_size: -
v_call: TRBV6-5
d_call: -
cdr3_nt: TGTGCCAGCAGTTCGGGCTTAGGGTACAATGAGCAGTTCTTC
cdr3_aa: CASSSGLGYNEQFF

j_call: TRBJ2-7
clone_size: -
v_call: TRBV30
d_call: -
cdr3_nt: TGTGCCTGGAGTGTACGAAGCTTAGGCAATACCTACGAGCAGTACTTC
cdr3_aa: CAWSVRSLGNTYEQYF

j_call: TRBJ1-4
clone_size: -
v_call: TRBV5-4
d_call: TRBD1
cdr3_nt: TGTGCCAGCACCTGGGACAGGAGTGAAAAACTGTTTTTT
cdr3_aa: CASTWDRSEKLFF

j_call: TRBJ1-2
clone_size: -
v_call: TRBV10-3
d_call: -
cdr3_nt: TGTGCCATCAGTGATCACCAAGTCGGCTATGGCTACACCTTC
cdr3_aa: CAISDHQVGYGYTF

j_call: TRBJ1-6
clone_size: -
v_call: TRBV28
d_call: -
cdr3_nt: TGTGCCAGCAGTCCTCACCTGGACAGCAATAATTCACCCCTCCACTTT
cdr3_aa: CASSPHLDSNNSPLHF

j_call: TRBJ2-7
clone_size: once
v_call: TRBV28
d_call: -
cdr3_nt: TGTGCCAGCACTGGCGGGGGCTTTACCTACGAGCAGTACTTC
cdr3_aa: CASTGGGFTYEQYF

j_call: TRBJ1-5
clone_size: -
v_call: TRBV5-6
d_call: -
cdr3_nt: TGTGCCAGCAGCTTCTATGGGGGGGGTCAGCCCCAGCATTTT
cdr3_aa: CASSFYGGGQPQHF

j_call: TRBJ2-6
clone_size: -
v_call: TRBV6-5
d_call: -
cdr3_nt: TGTGCCAGTGGGGGTAGGGATGCTGGGGCCAACGTCCTGACTTTC
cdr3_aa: CASGGRDAGANVLTF

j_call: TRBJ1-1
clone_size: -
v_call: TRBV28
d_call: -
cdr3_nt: TGTGCCACCCAGGGATGGGGCACTGAAGCTTTCTTT
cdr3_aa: CATQGWGTEAFF

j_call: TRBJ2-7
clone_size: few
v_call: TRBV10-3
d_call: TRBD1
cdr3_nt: TGTGTCATCGGAATCCCGGGACAGGGGAATTTGGGCGATTACGAGCAGTACTTC
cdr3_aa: CVIGIPGQGNLGDYEQYF

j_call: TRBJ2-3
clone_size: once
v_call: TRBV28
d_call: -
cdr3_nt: TGTGCCAGCAGTATCTCGGACAGCTACACAGATACGCAGTATTTT
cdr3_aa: CASSISDSYTDTQYF

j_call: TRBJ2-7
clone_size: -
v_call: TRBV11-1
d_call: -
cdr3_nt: TGTGCCAGCAGCCGTGACGTAACCTACGAGCAGTACTTC
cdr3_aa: CASSRDVTYEQYF

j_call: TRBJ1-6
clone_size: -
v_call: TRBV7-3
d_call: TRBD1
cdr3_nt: TGTGCCAGCAGCTCGGGACAGGGCAATTCACCCCTCCACTTT
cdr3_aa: CASSSGQGNSPLHF

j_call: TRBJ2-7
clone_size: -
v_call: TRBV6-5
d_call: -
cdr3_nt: TGTGCCAGCAGTTCCCTGGGGAGCGACTTCTACGAGCAGTACTTC
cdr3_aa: CASSSLGSDFYEQYF

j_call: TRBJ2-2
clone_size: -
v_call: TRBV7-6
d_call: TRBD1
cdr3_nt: TGTGCCAGCAGCTTAGTCCCGGACAGGGGGGATACCGGGGAGCTGTTTTTT
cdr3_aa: CASSLVPDRGDTGELFF

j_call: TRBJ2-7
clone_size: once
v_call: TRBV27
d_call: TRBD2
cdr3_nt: TGTGCCAGCAGTGCGACTAGCGGGTTCCACTACGAGCAGTACTTC
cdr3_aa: CASSATSGFHYEQYF

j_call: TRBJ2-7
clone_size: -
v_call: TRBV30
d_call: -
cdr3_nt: TGTGCCTGGAGTCTAGAGTACCCCCCCTACGAGCAGTACTTC
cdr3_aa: CAWSLEYPPYEQYF

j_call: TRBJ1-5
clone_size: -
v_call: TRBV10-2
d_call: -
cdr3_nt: TGCGCCAGCAGTGACGGTGGGGCAACCCAGCATTTT
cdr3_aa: CASSDGGATQHF

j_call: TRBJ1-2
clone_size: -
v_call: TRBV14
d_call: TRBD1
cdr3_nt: TGTGCCAGCAGCCCCCGGGACAGCGGTGGCCACACCTTC
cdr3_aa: CASSPRDSGGHTF

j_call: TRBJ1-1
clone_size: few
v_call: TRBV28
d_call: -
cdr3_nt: TGTGCCAGCAGTTTGGATGAAGCTTTCTTT
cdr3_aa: CASSLDEAFF

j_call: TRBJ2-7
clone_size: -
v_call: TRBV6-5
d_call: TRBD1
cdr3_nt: TGTGCCAGCAGTTACTCCGGGGGACAGGGCTACGAGCAGTACTTC
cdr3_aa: CASSYSGGQGYEQYF

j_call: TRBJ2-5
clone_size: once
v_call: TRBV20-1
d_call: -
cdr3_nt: TGCAGTGCTTTTTTAGAGACCCAGTACTTC
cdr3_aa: CSAFLETQYF

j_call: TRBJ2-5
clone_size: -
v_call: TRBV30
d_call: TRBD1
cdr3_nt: TGTGCCTGGGCTAGAACAGGGGGCGCAGAGACCCAGTACTTC
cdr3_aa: CAWARTGGAETQYF

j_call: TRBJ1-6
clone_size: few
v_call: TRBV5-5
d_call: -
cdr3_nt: TGTGCCAGCAGCTTTCCGGGGCATAATTCACCCCTCCACTTT
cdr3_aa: CASSFPGHNSPLHF

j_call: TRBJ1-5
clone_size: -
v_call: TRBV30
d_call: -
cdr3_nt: TGTGCCTGGAGTGTACAGGGAAATCAGCCCCAGCATTTT
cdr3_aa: CAWSVQGNQPQHF

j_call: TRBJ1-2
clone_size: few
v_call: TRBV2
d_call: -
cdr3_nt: TGTGCCAGCAGTGATACTCAATCGTATGGCTACACCTTC
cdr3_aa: CASSDTQSYGYTF

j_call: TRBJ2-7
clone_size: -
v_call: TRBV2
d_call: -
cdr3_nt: TGTGCCAGCAGTGAAATGGAGGAAGAGGGCTCCTACGAGCAGTACTTC
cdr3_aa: CASSEMEEEGSYEQYF

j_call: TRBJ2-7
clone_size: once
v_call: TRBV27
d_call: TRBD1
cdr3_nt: TGTGCCAGCAGTTTAGGGACAGGGGTGTCCTACGAGCAGTACTTC
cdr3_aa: CASSLGTGVSYEQYF

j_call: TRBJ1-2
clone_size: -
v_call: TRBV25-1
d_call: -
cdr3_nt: TGTGCCAGCAGATCCCAGGGGCCCTATGGCTACACCTTC
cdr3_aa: CASRSQGPYGYTF